The 13 T cell receptor beta chains below come from one sample, sequenced in a study of CD8 T cells in ankylosing spondylitis. TCRdb analysed the 5' RACE reads with MiXCR anew, one entry per CDR3 protein. The data contain 210,000 or so distinct CDR3 sequences, more than 25% of them singletons. Sequenced material: blood, either unsorted or a sorted T cell fraction (not recorded which). Every receptor here comes from a male donor with ankylosing spondylitis or in good health (not recorded which).

This clonotype has at least ten counts. The chain combines TRBV20-1 with TRBJ2-7; D gene ambiguous. The CDR3 totals 14 residues. Germline CDR1 and CDR2: DFQATT and SNEGSKA (reference sequence). V lost 0 bases to trimming and J lost 3 bases, with 12 bases between them. The CDR3: CSARDQKNLYEQYF. The CDR3 DNA sequence: TGCAGTGCTAGAGACCAGAAGAACCTCTACGAGCAGTACTTC.

This clonotype showed up many times. V is TRBV29-1 and J is TRBJ1-4; D is ambiguous. The CDR3 has 13 residues. Germline CDR1 reads SQVTM; CDR2 reads ANQGSEA. V was trimmed by 5 bases and J by 7 bases, leaving 14 bases between them. The CDR3 region is CSVIGVRGEKLFF. CDR3 bases: TGCAGCGTTATCGGGGTTCGGGGTGAAAAACTGTTTTTT.

This chain uses TRBV20-1 with TRBJ2-7, with a possible D match to TRBD1 (5 bases). Germline V lookup: CDR1 DFQATT, CDR2 SNEGSKA (reference sequence). The V end was cut by 3 bases, the J end by 0 bases, with 9 bases between. CDR3 length equals 13 residues. This CDR3 is CSASDSFSYEQYF. The DNA of the CDR3 is TGCAGTGCTAGTGACAGCTTCTCCTACGAGCAGTACTTC.

Ten or more counts support this clonotype. The genes are TRBV12-3 or TRBV12-4 and TRBJ2-1; possible D gene TRBD2, 7 bases. The CDR3 consists of 17 residues. Trimming cost V 5 bases and J 9 bases, with 26 bases left between them. CDR3 DNA: TGTGCCAGCAGTCCGCGGACTAGGGGGGCCACAATTATTGAGCAGTTCTTC. Its protein is CASSPRTRGATIIEQFF.

The V gene is TRBV29-1, the J gene TRBJ2-1, with 7 nucleotides matching TRBD2. Losses at the gene ends were 6 bases for V and 5 bases for J; bases not matched to a gene: 4. There are 12 residues in the CDR3. Germline lookup yields CDR1 SQVTM and CDR2 ANQGSEA. The CDR3 loop is CSVGLVNNEQFF. The CDR3, as DNA: TGCAGCGTCGGACTAGTCAACAATGAGCAGTTCTTC.

The chain has TRBV20-1 and TRBJ2-1, with a possible D match to TRBD1 (6 bases). Trimming removed 1 base from V and 4 bases from J, with 11 bases in between. This CDR3 has 14 residues. Germline V gene data show CDR1 as DFQATT and CDR2 as SNEGSKA (reference sequence). The CDR3 DNA reads TGCAGTGCTAGAGGGGGACAAGTTTACAATGAGCAGTTCTTC. This encodes CSARGGQVYNEQFF.

CDR3 amino acids: CSATGLAGGNDEQFF. In nucleotides, the CDR3 is TGCAGTGCTACAGGACTAGCGGGAGGTAACGATGAGCAGTTCTTC. J is TRBJ2-1 and V is TRBV20-1; TRBD2 matches at 14 bases. The CDR3 is made up of 15 amino acids. The germline CDR1 and CDR2 sequences are DFQATT and SNEGSKA (reference sequence). The V gene end was trimmed by 4 bases and the J gene end by 8 bases; junction bases not matched to a gene: 7.

This clonotype was counted at least ten times. The rearrangement uses TRBV12-3 or TRBV12-4 and TRBJ2-7; 7 nucleotides match TRBD1. The ends lost 6 bases at V and 2 bases at J; junction bases unmatched: 4. The CDR3 sequence is 13 residues long. The CDR3 protein is CASSPTGTYEQYF. CDR3 DNA sequence: TGTGCCAGCAGCCCGACAGGGACCTACGAGCAGTACTTC.

The CDR3 loop is CASSSTTGFSGNTIYF. CDR3 coding DNA: TGTGCCAGCAGTTCAACGACAGGTTTTTCTGGAAACACCATATATTTT. The V call is TRBV6-5, the J call TRBJ1-3; weak D call: TRBD1 (6 bases). The CDR3 has 16 amino acids. Trimming left V 4 bases short and J 1 base short, with 14 bases between. Germline V CDR1 and CDR2: MNHEY, SVGAGI.

This clonotype was observed at least ten times. This chain connects TRBV5-1 to TRBJ1-5; a weak D match, TRBD1 (5 bases). The CDR3 is made up of 14 amino acids. V dropped 4 bases and J dropped 3 bases, with 11 bases sitting between them. Germline V lookup: CDR1 SGHRS, CDR2 YFSETQ. For the CDR3, the DNA is TGCGCCAGCAGCCGGGACGGAAACAATCAGCCCCAGCATTTT. This translates into CASSRDGNNQPQHF.

The chain links TRBV29-1 to TRBJ2-2; D gene unclear. The germline CDR1 and CDR2 sequences are SQVTM and ANQGSEA. The CDR3 is 12 amino acids. The germline V and J ends were trimmed by 4 bases and 8 bases, with 11 bases remaining between them. For the CDR3, the DNA is TGCAGCGTTGCCGGTAGTAAGGGGGAGCTGTTTTTT. It yields the protein CSVAGSKGELFF.

This clonotype was found many times. This chain joins TRBV20-1 and TRBJ2-7, with a tentative D call TRBD2 (5 bases). The CDR3 loop spans 13 amino acids. Trimming stripped 1 base from V and 3 bases from J, with 10 bases between. CDR1 and CDR2 (germline): DFQATT, SNEGSKA (reference sequence). CDR3 sequence reads: CSARAAGLYEQYF. Written as DNA, the CDR3 is TGCAGTGCTAGAGCGGCGGGCCTCTACGAGCAGTACTTC.

This clonotype was observed many times. The chain employs TRBV29-1 and TRBJ2-7; TRBD1 agrees at 7 bases. Germline V gene data show CDR1 as SQVTM and CDR2 as ANQGSEA. Trimming took 7 bases from V and 2 from J; bases not matched to a gene: 8. The CDR3 covers 13 residues. This chain's CDR3 is CSAAGQAPYEQYF. The CDR3 bases are TGCAGCGCTGCCGGACAGGCCCCCTACGAGCAGTACTTC.